This entry is about one TCR beta chain. This sample stems from a study of blood T cell repertoires in COVID-19. Looking at the study overall: Samples came from the United States, Italy and Spain, spanning acute and convalescent COVID-19. Sample material is recorded as cDNA or gDNA derived from T cells, B-cell-depleted T cells, or PBMCs.

Original data processing: Amplifying reference gene primers gave estimates of nucleated cell counts. Data came from immunoSEQ multiplex PCR; TCRdb stores just in-frame clones and leaves some out. Clone size and V and J calls were adopted from that table, with D and trimming inferred from the DNA. This table holds around 280,000 clones, more than 75% found once. CDR1 LGHNA and CDR2 YSLEER come from the germline V gene. V was pared by 6 bases and J by 4 bases, with 19 bases between. The CDR3 runs 16 residues. The source material was peripheral blood. The clonotype comes from a young woman who had recovered from COVID-19. The rearrangement links TRBV4-3 to TRBJ2-1; D is possibly TRBD1 (6 bases). The CDR3 DNA sequence: TGCGCCAGCAGGACCCCAGGACAGCGGAGATACAATGAGCAGTTCTTC. It yields the protein CASRTPGQRRYNEQFF.